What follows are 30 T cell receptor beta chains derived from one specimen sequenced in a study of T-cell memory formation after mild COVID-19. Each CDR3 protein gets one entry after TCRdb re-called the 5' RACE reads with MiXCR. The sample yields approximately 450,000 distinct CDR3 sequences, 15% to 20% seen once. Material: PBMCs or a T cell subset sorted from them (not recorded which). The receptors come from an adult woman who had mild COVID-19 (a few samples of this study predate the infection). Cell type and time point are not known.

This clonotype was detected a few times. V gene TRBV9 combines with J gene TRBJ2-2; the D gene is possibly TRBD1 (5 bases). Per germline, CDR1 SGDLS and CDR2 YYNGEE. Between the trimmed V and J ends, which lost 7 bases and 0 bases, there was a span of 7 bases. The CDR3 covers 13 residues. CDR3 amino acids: CASQGANTGELFF. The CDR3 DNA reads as TGTGCCAGCCAGGGCGCGAACACCGGGGAGCTGTTTTTT.

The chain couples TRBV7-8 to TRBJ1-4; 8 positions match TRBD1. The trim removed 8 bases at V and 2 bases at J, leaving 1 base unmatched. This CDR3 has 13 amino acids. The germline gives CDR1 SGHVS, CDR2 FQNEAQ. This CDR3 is CASAGGTNEKLFF. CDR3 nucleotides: TGTGCCAGCGCAGGGGGCACTAATGAAAAACTGTTTTTT.

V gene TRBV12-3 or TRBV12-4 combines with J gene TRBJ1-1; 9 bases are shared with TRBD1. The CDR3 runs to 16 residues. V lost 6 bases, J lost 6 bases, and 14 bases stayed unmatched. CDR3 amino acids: CASRRTQGAGGAEAFF. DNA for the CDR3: TGTGCCAGCAGGCGGACACAGGGGGCTGGTGGCGCTGAAGCTTTCTTT.

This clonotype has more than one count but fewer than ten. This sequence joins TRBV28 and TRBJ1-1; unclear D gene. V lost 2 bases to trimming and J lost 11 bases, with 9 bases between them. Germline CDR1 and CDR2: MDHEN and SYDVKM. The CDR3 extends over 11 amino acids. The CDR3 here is CASSLDFVAFF. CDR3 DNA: TGTGCCAGCAGTTTAGACTTTGTGGCTTTCTTT.

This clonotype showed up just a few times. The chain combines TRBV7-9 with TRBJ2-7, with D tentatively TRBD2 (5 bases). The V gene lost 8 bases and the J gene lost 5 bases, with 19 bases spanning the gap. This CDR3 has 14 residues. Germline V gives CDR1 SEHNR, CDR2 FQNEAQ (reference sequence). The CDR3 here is CASQSGGSYHEQYF. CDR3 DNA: TGTGCCAGCCAAAGCGGCGGGTCCTACCACGAGCAGTACTTC.

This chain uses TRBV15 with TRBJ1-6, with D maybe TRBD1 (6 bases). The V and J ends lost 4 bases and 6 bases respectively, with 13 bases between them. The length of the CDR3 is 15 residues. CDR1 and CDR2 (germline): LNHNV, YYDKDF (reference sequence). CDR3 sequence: CATSKGGGRNSPLHF. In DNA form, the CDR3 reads TGTGCCACCAGCAAGGGGGGGGGGCGTAATTCACCCCTCCACTTT.

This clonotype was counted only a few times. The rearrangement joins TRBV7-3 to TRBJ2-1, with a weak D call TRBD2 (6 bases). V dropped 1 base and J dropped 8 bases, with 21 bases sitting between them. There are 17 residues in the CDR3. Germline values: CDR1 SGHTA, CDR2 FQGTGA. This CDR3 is CASSLITGVKGRDEQFF. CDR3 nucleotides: TGTGCCAGCAGCTTAATCACGGGGGTTAAGGGGCGCGATGAGCAGTTCTTC.

CDR3: CASSQEGGSDEQFF. In nucleotides, the CDR3 is TGCGCCAGCAGCCAAGAAGGCGGGAGCGATGAGCAGTTCTTC. V usage is TRBV4-1 and J usage is TRBJ2-1; 7 bases are shared with TRBD2. V lost 0 bases to trimming and J lost 8 bases; unmatched junction nucleotides: 4. The CDR3 length is 14 residues. Germline loops: CDR1 MGHRA, CDR2 YSYEKL.

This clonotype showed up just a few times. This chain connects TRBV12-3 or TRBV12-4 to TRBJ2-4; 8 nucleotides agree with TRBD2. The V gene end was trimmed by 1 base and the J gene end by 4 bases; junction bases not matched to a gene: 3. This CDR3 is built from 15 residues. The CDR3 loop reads CASSLVPGGKNIQYF. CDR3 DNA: TGTGCCAGCAGTTTAGTCCCGGGAGGGAAAAACATTCAGTACTTC.

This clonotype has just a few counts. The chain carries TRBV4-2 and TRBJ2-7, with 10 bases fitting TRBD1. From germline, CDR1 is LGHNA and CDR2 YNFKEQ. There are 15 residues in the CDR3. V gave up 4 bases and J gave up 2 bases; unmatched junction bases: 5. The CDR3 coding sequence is TGTGCCAGCAGCCGCCAGGGACAGGGGACCTACGAGCAGTACTTC. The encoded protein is CASSRQGQGTYEQYF.

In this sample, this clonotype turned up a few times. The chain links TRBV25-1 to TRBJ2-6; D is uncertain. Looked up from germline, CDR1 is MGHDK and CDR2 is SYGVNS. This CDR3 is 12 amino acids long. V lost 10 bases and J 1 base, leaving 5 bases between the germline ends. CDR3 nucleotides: TGTGCCACCGTATCTGGGGCCAACGTCCTGACTTTC. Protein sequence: CATVSGANVLTF.

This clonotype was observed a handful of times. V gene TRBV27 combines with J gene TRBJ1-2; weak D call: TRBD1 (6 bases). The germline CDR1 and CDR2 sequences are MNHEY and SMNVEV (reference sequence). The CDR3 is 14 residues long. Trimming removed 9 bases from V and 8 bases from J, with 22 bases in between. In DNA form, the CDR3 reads TGTGCCAGTAGACAAAACGGGGGGGGCAGGGGCTACACCTTC. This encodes CASRQNGGGRGYTF.

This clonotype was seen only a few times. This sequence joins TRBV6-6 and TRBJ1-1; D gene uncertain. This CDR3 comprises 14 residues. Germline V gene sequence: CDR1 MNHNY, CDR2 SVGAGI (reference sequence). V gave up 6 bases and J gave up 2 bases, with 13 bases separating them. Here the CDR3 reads CASSPYNTNTEAFF. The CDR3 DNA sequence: TGTGCCAGCAGCCCGTACAACACAAACACTGAAGCTTTCTTT.

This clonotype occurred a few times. The CDR3, as DNA: TGCGCCAGCAGCCAAGATCATAGCGGGGGGTCCTCCTACAATGAGCAGTTCTTC. Protein: CASSQDHSGGSSYNEQFF. The V gene is TRBV4-1, the J gene TRBJ2-1; 10 bases line up with TRBD2. CDR1 MGHRA and CDR2 YSYEKL come from the germline V gene. V trimming: 0 bases; J trimming: 0 bases; junction bases outside the gene matches: 5. This CDR3 comprises 18 residues.

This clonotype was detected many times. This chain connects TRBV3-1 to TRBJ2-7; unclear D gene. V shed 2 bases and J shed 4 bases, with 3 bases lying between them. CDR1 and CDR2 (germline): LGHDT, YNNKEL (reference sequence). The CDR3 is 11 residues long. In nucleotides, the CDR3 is TGTGCCAGCAGCCAAATTTACGAGCAGTACTTC. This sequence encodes CASSQIYEQYF.

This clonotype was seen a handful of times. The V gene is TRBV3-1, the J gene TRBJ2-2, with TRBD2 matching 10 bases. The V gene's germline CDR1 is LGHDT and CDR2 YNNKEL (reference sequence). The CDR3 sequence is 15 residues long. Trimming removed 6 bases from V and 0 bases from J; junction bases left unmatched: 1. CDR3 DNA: TGTGCCAGCAGACTAGCGGGAACGAACACCGGGGAGCTGTTTTTT. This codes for CASRLAGTNTGELFF.

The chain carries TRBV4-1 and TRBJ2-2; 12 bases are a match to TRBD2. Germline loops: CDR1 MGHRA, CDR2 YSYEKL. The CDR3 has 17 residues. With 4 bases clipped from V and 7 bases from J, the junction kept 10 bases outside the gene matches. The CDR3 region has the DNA TGCGCCAGCAGCCCCTTACCGACTAGCGGGGGAATCGGGGAGCTGTTTTTT. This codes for CASSPLPTSGGIGELFF.

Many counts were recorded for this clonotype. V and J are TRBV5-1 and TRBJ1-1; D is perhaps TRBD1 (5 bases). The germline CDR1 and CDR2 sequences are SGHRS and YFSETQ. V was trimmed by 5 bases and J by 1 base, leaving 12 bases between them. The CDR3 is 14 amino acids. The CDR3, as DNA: TGCGCCAGCAGTACACGACAGCCGAACACTGAAGCTTTCTTT. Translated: CASSTRQPNTEAFF.

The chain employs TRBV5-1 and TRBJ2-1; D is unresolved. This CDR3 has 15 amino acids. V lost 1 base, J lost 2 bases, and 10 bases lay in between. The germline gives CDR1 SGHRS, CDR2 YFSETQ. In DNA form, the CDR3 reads TGCGCCAGCAGCTTGCAGACCGCTACCTACAATGAGCAGTTCTTC. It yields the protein CASSLQTATYNEQFF. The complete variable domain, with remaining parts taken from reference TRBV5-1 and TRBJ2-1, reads KAGVTQTPRYLIKTRGQQVTLSCSPISGHRSVSWYQQTPGQGLQFLFEYFSETQRNKGNFPGRFSGRQFSNSRSEMNVSTLELGDSALYLCASSLQTATYNEQFFGPGTRLTVL.

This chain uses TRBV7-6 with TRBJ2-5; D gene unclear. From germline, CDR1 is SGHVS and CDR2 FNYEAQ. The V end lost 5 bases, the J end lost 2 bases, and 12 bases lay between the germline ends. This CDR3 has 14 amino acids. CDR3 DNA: TGTGCCAGCAGCCCCCAGAAACAGCAAGAGACCCAGTACTTC. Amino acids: CASSPQKQQETQYF.

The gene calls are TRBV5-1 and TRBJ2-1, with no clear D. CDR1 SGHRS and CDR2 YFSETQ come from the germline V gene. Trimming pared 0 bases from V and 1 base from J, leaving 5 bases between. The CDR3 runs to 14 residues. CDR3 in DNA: TGCGCCAGCAGCTTGGTTTTGTCCTACAATGAGCAGTTCTTC. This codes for CASSLVLSYNEQFF.

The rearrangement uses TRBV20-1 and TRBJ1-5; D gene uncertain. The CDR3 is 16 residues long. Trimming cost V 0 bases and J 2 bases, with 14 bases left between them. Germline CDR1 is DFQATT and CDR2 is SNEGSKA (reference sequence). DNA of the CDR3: TGCAGTGCTAGAGATGGGTCGTCTTTGGGCAATCAGCCCCAGCATTTT. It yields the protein CSARDGSSLGNQPQHF.

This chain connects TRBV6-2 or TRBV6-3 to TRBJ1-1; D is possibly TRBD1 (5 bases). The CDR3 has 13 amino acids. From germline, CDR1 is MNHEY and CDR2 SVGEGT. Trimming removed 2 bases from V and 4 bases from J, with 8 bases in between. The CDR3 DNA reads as TGTGCCAGCAGTTACGATGGGGGCACTGAAGCTTTCTTT. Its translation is CASSYDGGTEAFF.

The CDR3 protein is CASSLVASGVGANVLTF. The CDR3 nucleotides read TGCGCCAGCAGCTTGGTAGCTAGCGGGGTAGGGGCCAACGTCCTGACTTTC. This chain connects TRBV5-1 to TRBJ2-6; TRBD2 agrees at 9 bases. V dropped 0 bases and J dropped 4; count of bases not matched to a gene: 5. This CDR3 is 17 amino acids long. The V gene's germline CDR1 is SGHRS and CDR2 YFSETQ.

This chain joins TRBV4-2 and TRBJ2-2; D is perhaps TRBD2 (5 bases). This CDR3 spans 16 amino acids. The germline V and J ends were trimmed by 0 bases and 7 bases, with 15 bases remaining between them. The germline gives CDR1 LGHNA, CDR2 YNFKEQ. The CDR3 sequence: CASSQDGAVVGGELFF. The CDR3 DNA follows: TGTGCCAGCAGCCAAGACGGAGCGGTCGTCGGCGGGGAGCTGTTTTTT.

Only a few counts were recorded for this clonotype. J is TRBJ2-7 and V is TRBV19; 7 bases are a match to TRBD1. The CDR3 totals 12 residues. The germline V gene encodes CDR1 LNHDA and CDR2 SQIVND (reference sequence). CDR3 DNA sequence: TGTGCAACAGGGGATAGCTCCTACGAGCAGTACTTC. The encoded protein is CATGDSSYEQYF. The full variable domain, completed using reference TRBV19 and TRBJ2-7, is DGGITQSPKYLFRKEGQNVTLSCEQNLNHDAMYWYRQDPGQGLRLIYYSQIVNDFQKGDIAEGYSVSREKKESFPLTVTSAQKNPTAFYLCATGDSSYEQYFGPGTRLTVT.

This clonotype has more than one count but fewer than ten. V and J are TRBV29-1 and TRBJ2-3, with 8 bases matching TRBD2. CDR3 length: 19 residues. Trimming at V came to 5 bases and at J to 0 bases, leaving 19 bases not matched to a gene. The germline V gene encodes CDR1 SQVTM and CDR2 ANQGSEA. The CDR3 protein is CSVRGGSGPPGYSTDTQYF. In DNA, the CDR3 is TGCAGCGTTCGGGGGGGTAGCGGGCCCCCGGGGTATAGCACAGATACGCAGTATTTT.

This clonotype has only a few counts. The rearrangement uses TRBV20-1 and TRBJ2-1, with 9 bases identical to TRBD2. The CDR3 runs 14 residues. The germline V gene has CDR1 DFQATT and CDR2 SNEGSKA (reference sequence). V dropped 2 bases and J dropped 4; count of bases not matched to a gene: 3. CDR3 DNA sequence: TGCAGTGCTAGACTAGCGGGAAGATACAATGAGCAGTTCTTC. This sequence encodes CSARLAGRYNEQFF.

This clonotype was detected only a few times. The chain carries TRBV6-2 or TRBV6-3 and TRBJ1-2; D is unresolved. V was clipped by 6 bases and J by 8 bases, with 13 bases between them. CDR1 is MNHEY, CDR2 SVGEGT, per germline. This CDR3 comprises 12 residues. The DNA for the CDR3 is TGTGCCAGCAGACTGTCGTCGTCCGGCTACACCTTC. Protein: CASRLSSSGYTF.

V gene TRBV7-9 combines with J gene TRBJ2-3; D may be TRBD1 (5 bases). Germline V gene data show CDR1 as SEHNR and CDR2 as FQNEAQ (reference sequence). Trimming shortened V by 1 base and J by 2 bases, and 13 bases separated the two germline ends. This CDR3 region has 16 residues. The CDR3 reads CASSLGWLTDTDTQYF. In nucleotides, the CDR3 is TGTGCCAGCAGCTTAGGTTGGTTGACAGACACAGATACGCAGTATTTT.